The present TCR beta chain was sequenced within a study of memory CD4+ T cells and cytomegalovirus serostatus. Sequencing used immunoSEQ multiplex PCR; TCRdb keeps in-frame clones, though not all of them. The data hold over 50,000 clones, with roughly four fifths observed a single time. There are 13 residues in the CDR3. Germline V gene data show CDR1 as KGHSH and CDR2 as LQKENI. The V gene lost 0 bases and the J gene lost 7 bases, with 8 bases spanning the gap. The sort gate was single viable CD3+CD4+CD8-CD45RO+ cells for memory CD4+ T cells. The origin of this receptor is an adult in good health and CMV-seronegative. The genes are TRBV18 and TRBJ2-3, with TRBD1 as a possible D gene (6 bases). Material for sequencing was memory CD4+ T cells from blood. Written as DNA, the CDR3 is TGTGCCAGCTCACCACCGGGACACAATACGCAGTATTTT. Translation gives CASSPPGHNTQYF. Full variable domain (outside the CDR3, taken from reference TRBV18 and TRBJ2-3): NAGVMQNPRHLVRRRGQEARLRCSPMKGHSHVYWYRQLPEEGLKFMVYLQKENIIDESGMPKERFSAEFPKEGPSILRIQQVVRGDSAAYFCASSPPGHNTQYFGPGTRLTVL.